This entry describes one TCR beta chain. Its antigen is currently unknown. This entry belongs to a study of shared clonotypes between healthy human individuals. Libraries were prepared by immunoSEQ multiplex PCR; TCRdb keeps only in-frame clonotypes and omits some of them. Among 2 million to 2.5 million clones listed, more than 90% were seen once. Regarding the study as a whole: Relative to memory subsets, naive subsets generally showed larger estimated richness.

Adult Caucasians living in Nashville, Tennessee made up all of the donors. This TCR was sampled from a young man in good health. Material for sequencing was naive CD4+ T cells sorted from blood. Subset noted: CD45RA+ positively selected.

CDR3 bases: TGCGCCAGCAGCCACCCGGACAGGTCGGGTCAGCCCCAGCATTTT. Translating gives CASSHPDRSGQPQHF. The chain uses TRBV4-1 and TRBJ1-5, with TRBD1 identical over 7 bases. CDR1 MGHRA and CDR2 YSYEKL come from the germline V gene. Unmatched junction bases numbered 8, after V lost 3 bases and J lost 6 bases. The CDR3 loop spans 15 amino acids.